Below are 22 T cell receptor beta chains sequenced from a single sample in a study of shared clonotypes between healthy human individuals. TCRdb keeps only in-frame clones here, not all; method: immunoSEQ multiplex PCR. This sample carries around 720,000 clones, around 78% of them seen once, and the ten largest clones take around 1.8%. Sequenced input: memory CD4+ T cells sorted from blood. The subset was: CD45RA-negative fraction. Source of these receptors: a woman younger than 45 in good health.

The rearrangement links TRBV4-1 to TRBJ2-5; the match to TRBD2 covers 8 bases. The V gene end was trimmed by 6 bases and the J gene end by 4 bases; junction bases not matched to a gene: 10. Germline V gene lookup returns CDR1 MGHRA and CDR2 YSYEKL. The CDR3 length is 15 residues. CDR3 coding DNA: TGCGCCAGCAGAAGAAGCGGGAGCGACGTAGAGACCCAGTACTTC. Its protein is CASRRSGSDVETQYF.

The V gene is TRBV7-9, the J gene TRBJ2-2; TRBD2 matches at 12 bases. The germline CDR1 and CDR2 sequences are SEHNR and FQNEAQ (reference sequence). The V gene end was trimmed by 5 bases and the J gene end by 4 bases; junction bases not matched to a gene: 8. This CDR3 region has 17 residues. CDR3 residues: CASSPGRLAGATGELFF. CDR3 bases: TGTGCCAGCAGCCCCGGGCGACTAGCGGGAGCCACCGGGGAGCTGTTTTTT.

This rearrangement joins TRBV9 to TRBJ2-1, with D unresolved. The CDR3 is 15 amino acids. Germline V gene data show CDR1 as SGDLS and CDR2 as YYNGEE. The germline V and J ends were trimmed by 4 bases and 5 bases, with 16 bases remaining between them. CDR3 DNA: TGTGCCAGCAGCCCGAAGCGTGACTCGGACAATGAGCAGTTCTTC. Protein: CASSPKRDSDNEQFF.

This rearrangement joins TRBV5-6 to TRBJ1-2; D remains ambiguous. Trimming took off 0 bases at V and 7 bases at J, with 10 bases between the two ends. Per the germline V gene, CDR1 is SGHDT and CDR2 is YYEEEE. The CDR3 runs to 13 residues. CDR3 in DNA: TGTGCCAGCAGCTTGGCGGGAGAAGGTGGCTACACCTTC. It codes for CASSLAGEGGYTF. Full variable domain (rest looked up from reference TRBV5-6 and TRBJ1-2): DAGVTQSPTHLIKTRGQQVTLRCSPKSGHDTVSWYQQALGQGPQFIFQYYEEEERQRGNFPDRFSGHQFPNYSSELNVNALLLGDSALYLCASSLAGEGGYTFGSGTRLTVV.

The chain joins TRBV2 to TRBJ2-1, with 10 bases fitting TRBD2. V was pared by 4 bases and J by 4 bases, with 4 bases of the junction left unmatched. Germline CDR1 SNHLY, CDR2 FYNNEI. This CDR3 is 15 amino acids long. Here the CDR3 DNA reads TGTGCCAGCAGTGGCCTAGCGGGAGTTTACAATGAGCAGTTCTTC. It is translated as CASSGLAGVYNEQFF.

The chain recombines TRBV12-5 with TRBJ1-2, with TRBD1 matching over 7 bases. This CDR3 spans 15 amino acids. The ends lost 4 bases at V and 8 bases at J; junction bases unmatched: 13. Germline CDR1 is LGHNT and CDR2 is FRNRAP. The CDR3 bases are TGTGCTAGTGGTTGGGCGGGACAGACCATGGGCGGCTACACCTTC. Translating gives CASGWAGQTMGGYTF. Complete variable domain (other parts from reference TRBV12-5 and TRBJ1-2): DARVTQTPRHKVTEMGQEVTMRCQPILGHNTVFWYRQTMMQGLELLAYFRNRAPLDDSGMPKDRFSAEMPDATLATLKIQPSEPRDSAVYFCASGWAGQTMGGYTFGSGTRLTVV.

This chain joins TRBV5-6 and TRBJ2-3; TRBD2 is a possible D gene (5 bases). The CDR3 spans 13 residues. CDR1 and CDR2 from the germline V gene are SGHDT and YYEEEE. V lost 4 bases, J lost 3 bases, and 9 bases lay in between. The CDR3 sequence: CASSGRGTDTQYF. CDR3 coding DNA: TGTGCCAGCAGCGGCCGCGGGACAGATACGCAGTATTTT.

This clone occurred once. Within the sample, other DNA sequences also encode this same CDR3. The chain employs TRBV7-9 and TRBJ2-3; D is undetermined. CDR3 length equals 12 residues. V was clipped by 5 bases and J by 5 bases, with 8 bases between them. Germline V CDR1 and CDR2: SEHNR, FQNEAQ (reference sequence). The CDR3 DNA sequence: TGTGCCAGCAGCCCCCGTAGAGATACGCAGTATTTT. This translates into CASSPRRDTQYF. Full variable domain (missing parts from reference TRBV7-9 and TRBJ2-3): DTGVSQNPRHKITKRGQNVTFRCDPISEHNRLYWYRQTLGQGPEFLTYFQNEAQLEKSRLLSDRFSAERPKGSFSTLEIQRTEQGDSAMYLCASSPRRDTQYFGPGTRLTVL.

V gene TRBV21-1 combines with J gene TRBJ2-7; the D call in the table, TRBD1, was not verified against the DNA. TRBV21-1 is given as a pseudogene. The CDR3 totals 17 residues. CDR3 region: CASSSRLKGPISYEQYF. The CDR3, as DNA: TGTGCCAGCAGCTCCCGTCTTAAGGGGCCGATCTCCTACGAGCAGTACTTC.

This chain joins TRBV5-1 and TRBJ2-5, with D perhaps matching TRBD1 or TRBD2 (6 bases each). Germline CDR1 is SGHRS and CDR2 is YFSETQ. The CDR3 length is 14 residues. Trimming took 3 bases from V and 5 from J, leaving 14 bases between them. The CDR3 sequence: CASSSGAPGETQYF. Here the CDR3 DNA reads TGCGCCAGCAGCTCGGGGGCCCCCGGGGAGACCCAGTACTTC.

The chain carries TRBV19 and TRBJ2-6; D gene uncertain. The CDR3 extends over 18 amino acids. Trimming removed 0 bases from V and 0 bases from J, with 12 bases in between. Germline CDR1 and CDR2: LNHDA and SQIVND (reference sequence). In nucleotides, the CDR3 is TGTGCCAGTAGTATAGATCTTCCCAGTTCCTCTGGGGCCAACGTCCTGACTTTC. Protein product: CASSIDLPSSSGANVLTF.

The CDR3 sequence: CASSLSSRGNTEAFF. The CDR3 nucleotides are TGTGCCAGCAGCTTAAGCTCCAGGGGGAACACTGAAGCTTTCTTT. The genes are TRBV13 and TRBJ1-1; possibly TRBD1 for D (6 bases). CDR3 length: 15 amino acids. Trimming took 2 bases from V and 1 from J, leaving 11 bases between them. Germline V lookup: CDR1 PRHDT, CDR2 FYEKMQ (reference sequence).

This rearrangement joins TRBV28 to TRBJ2-6; D unclear. Looked up from germline, CDR1 is MDHEN and CDR2 is SYDVKM. Trimming removed 8 bases at V and 1 base at J, with 6 bases between. The CDR3 runs 13 residues. This CDR3 is CASGPSGANVLTF. Written as DNA, the CDR3 is TGTGCCAGCGGGCCGTCTGGGGCCAACGTCCTGACTTTC.

The sample holds one count of this clone. The gene calls are TRBV11-2 and TRBJ2-7; 8 bases are a match to TRBD1. The germline gives CDR1 SGHAT, CDR2 FQNNGV. J gave up 2 bases and V 3 bases, and 12 bases lay outside the gene matches. This CDR3 comprises 17 residues. CDR3 bases: TGTGCCAGCAGCTTCGGACAGGGAAAGGCTACCCCCTACGAGCAGTACTTC. This sequence encodes CASSFGQGKATPYEQYF.

V is TRBV13 and J is TRBJ2-7; TRBD2 aligns across 11 bases. With 0 bases clipped from V and 0 bases from J, the junction kept 4 bases outside the gene matches. The CDR3 is 17 amino acids. CDR1 PRHDT and CDR2 FYEKMQ come from the germline V gene (reference sequence). CDR3 sequence reads: CASSLGLAGDFSYEQYF. CDR3 bases: TGTGCCAGCAGCTTAGGACTAGCGGGAGACTTCTCCTACGAGCAGTACTTC.

This clone was detected only a few times. This CDR3 reads CASSLAGGRASGELFF. The DNA of the CDR3 is TGTGCCAGCAGCTTAGCTGGCGGGAGGGCCTCCGGGGAGCTGTTTTTT. This chain joins TRBV7-9 and TRBJ2-2; TRBD2 aligns across 9 bases. The CDR3 is 16 amino acids. The junction had 5 bases not matched to a gene; V was cut back by 0 bases and J by 6 bases. Looked up from germline, CDR1 is SEHNR and CDR2 is FQNEAQ (reference sequence). The complete variable domain, with remaining parts taken from reference TRBV7-9 and TRBJ2-2, reads DTGVSQNPRHKITKRGQNVTFRCDPISEHNRLYWYRQTLGQGPEFLTYFQNEAQLEKSRLLSDRFSAERPKGSFSTLEIQRTEQGDSAMYLCASSLAGGRASGELFFGEGSRLTVL.

V and J are TRBV10-1 and TRBJ2-3; 9 bases are a match to TRBD2. The trim removed 3 bases at V and 4 bases at J, leaving 5 bases unmatched. There are 15 residues in the CDR3. The germline V gene has CDR1 WNHNN and CDR2 SYGVQD (reference sequence). The CDR3 sequence: CASSEGTSSPDTQYF. CDR3 nucleotides: TGCGCCAGCAGTGAAGGGACTAGCTCCCCAGATACGCAGTATTTT.

CDR3 residues: CASRWRTGSAQHF. CDR3 nucleotide sequence: TGTGCCAGCAGATGGAGGACAGGATCAGCCCAGCATTTT. The V call is TRBV6-5, the J call TRBJ1-5, with TRBD1 matching over 7 bases. J lost 11 bases, V lost 6 bases, and 10 bases had no gene match. Germline V gene sequence: CDR1 MNHEY, CDR2 SVGAGI. The CDR3 has 13 residues.

This chain connects TRBV28 to TRBJ2-2, with D unclear. With 1 base removed from V and 6 bases from J, the gap between germline ends came to 3 bases. CDR3 length: 12 amino acids. Germline CDR1 and CDR2: MDHEN and SYDVKM. CDR3 region: CASSLLAGELFF. The CDR3 nucleotides read TGTGCCAGCAGTTTATTAGCCGGGGAGCTGTTTTTT.

This clone has only a few counts. This sequence joins TRBV25-1 and TRBJ1-2; D remains ambiguous. Germline V gene lookup returns CDR1 MGHDK and CDR2 SYGVNS. The V end lost 3 bases, the J end lost 4 bases, and 9 bases lay between the germline ends. The CDR3 extends over 13 amino acids. The CDR3 sequence is CASSERLLYGYTF. For the CDR3, the DNA is TGTGCCAGCAGTGAGAGACTGCTCTATGGCTACACCTTC.

The chain links TRBV7-8 to TRBJ1-3; 7 bases map to TRBD1. The germline V gene has CDR1 SGHVS and CDR2 FQNEAQ. V dropped 1 base and J dropped 4; count of bases not matched to a gene: 7. The CDR3 runs to 16 residues. This CDR3 is CASSLGRGQTGNTIYF. The CDR3 nucleotides read TGTGCCAGCAGCTTAGGGAGGGGGCAAACCGGAAACACCATATATTTT.

The chain couples TRBV19 to TRBJ1-1; possibly TRBD1 for D (6 bases). CDR3 length equals 14 residues. The germline V and J ends were trimmed by 6 bases and 4 bases, with 15 bases remaining between them. The germline gives CDR1 LNHDA, CDR2 SQIVND (reference sequence). Here the CDR3 DNA reads TGTGCCAGTAGACTCTCTGGACAGATCACTGAAGCTTTCTTT. Amino acid sequence: CASRLSGQITEAFF.